These 5 T cell receptor beta chains came from one sample sequenced in a study of cytomegalovirus exposure and HLA in healthy donors. Assay: immunoSEQ multiplex PCR; the TCRdb copy retains only in-frame clones and omits some. The repertoire holds some 310,000 clones, with 88% as singletons. Material: PBMCs. The origin of the receptors is a man aged 25 to 45 in good health and CMV-seronegative.

This clone was counted a few times. This chain links TRBV19 with TRBJ1-5; D is unclear. V was pared by 5 bases and J by 3 bases, with 8 bases between. Germline CDR1 is LNHDA and CDR2 is SQIVND (reference sequence). This CDR3 has 13 residues. CDR3 DNA sequence: TGTGCCAGTAGTCCCCGGGTCAATCAGCCCCAGCATTTT. It encodes CASSPRVNQPQHF.

The rearrangement uses TRBV11-2 and TRBJ1-2; 8 nucleotides agree with TRBD1. Losses at the gene ends were 5 bases for V and 7 bases for J; bases not matched to a gene: 6. The CDR3 has 13 amino acids. Germline CDR1 is SGHAT and CDR2 is FQNNGV. This chain's CDR3 is CASSRTGFSGYTF. CDR3 DNA sequence: TGTGCCAGCAGCCGGACAGGGTTTTCTGGCTACACCTTC.

The chain uses TRBV6-6 and TRBJ1-2; the D gene is possibly TRBD1 (5 bases). The CDR3 is 14 amino acids. V shed 5 bases and J shed 2 bases, with 12 bases lying between them. CDR1 is MNHNY and CDR2 is SVGAGI in the germline V gene (reference sequence). The CDR3 loop is CASSPSGGNYGYTF. CDR3 coding DNA: TGTGCCAGCAGTCCCTCTGGGGGGAACTATGGCTACACCTTC.

The chain employs TRBV9 and TRBJ1-3; perhaps TRBD1 as D (5 bases). V was cut by 0 bases and J by 7 bases, with 14 bases left in between. This CDR3 spans 15 amino acids. The germline V gene has CDR1 SGDLS and CDR2 YYNGEE. CDR3 sequence reads: CASSVDGQGGNTIYF. CDR3 DNA sequence: TGTGCCAGCAGCGTAGACGGGCAGGGAGGGAACACCATATATTTT.

This clone occurred once. Here the CDR3 reads CASSPAPSGGTIGYEQYF. CDR3 DNA: TGTGCCAGCAGCCCCGCACCTAGCGGGGGCACCATCGGATACGAGCAGTACTTC. The chain uses TRBV7-2 and TRBJ2-7; 10 bases match TRBD2. Germline CDR1 is SGHTA and CDR2 is FQGNSA. Losses at the gene ends were 5 bases for V and 4 bases for J; bases not matched to a gene: 17. The CDR3 consists of 18 residues.